The clone carrying this TCR beta chain was seen more than once but under ten times. The CDR3 sequence is 12 residues long. V lost 6 bases to trimming and J lost 9 bases, with 17 bases between them. The V gene's germline CDR1 is DFQATT and CDR2 SNEGSKA (reference sequence). Unique molecular identifiers were used to barcode this TCRbeta library. TCRdb reanalysed the PCR reads using MiXCR and keeps one entry per CDR3 protein. The table has around 380,000 distinct CDR3 sequences, roughly a tenth seen once; the top ten hold approximately 5%. These data originate in a study of T-cell reconstitution after alpha-beta-depleted transplantation in children.

This sequence was found in a human donor who donated a stem cell graft to a child with acute myeloid leukemia. The source was PBMCs from the stem cell graft donor, collected from the stem cell graft. This rearrangement joins TRBV20-1 to TRBJ2-5; maybe TRBD2 (5 bases). CDR3 loop: CSAPDSAGAQYF. CDR3 DNA: TGCAGTGCCCCCGATTCCGCCGGGGCCCAGTACTTC.